The present TCR beta chain was sequenced within a study of OX40 agonist ivuxolimab in advanced cancers. As concerns this clone: Its specificity is not known.

Autoimmune disease history or systemic immunosuppression meant exclusion. General study results and limits: CD4+ T cells averaged fewer expanded clones than CD8+ T cells.

Trimming pared 2 bases from V and 4 bases from J, leaving 8 bases between. The CDR3 is made up of 14 amino acids. Germline CDR1 and CDR2: SGHVS and FNYEAQ. TCRdb keeps only in-frame clones here, not all; method: immunoSEQ multiplex PCR. The profile shows tens of thousands of clones, roughly 90% of them singletons. V and J are TRBV7-6 and TRBJ2-2, with D tentatively TRBD2 (6 bases). The TCR originated in an adult with an advanced solid tumor such as melanoma, head and neck, liver or kidney cancer. The source was CD4+ or CD8+ T cells sorted from blood, collected in a trial of the OX40 agonist ivuxolimab. CDR3 protein: CASSLYGGTGELFF. Here the CDR3 DNA reads TGTGCCAGCAGCTTATACGGGGGCACCGGGGAGCTGTTTTTT.